This entry lists 5 T cell receptor beta chains sequenced from one sample in a study of blood T cell repertoires in COVID-19. Profiling relied on immunoSEQ multiplex PCR, and the TCRdb table lists in-frame clones only, not all of them. The data contain 70,000 to 80,000 clones, about nine tenths of them seen just once; the ten biggest clones take up around a sixth. Sequenced input: peripheral blood. These receptors were obtained from a man older than 75 in a cohort sampled during active COVID-19.

V and J are TRBV9 and TRBJ1-2; D possibly corresponds to TRBD1 (6 bases). There are 13 residues in the CDR3. Germline CDR1 is SGDLS and CDR2 is YYNGEE. Trimming shortened V by 0 bases and J by 6 bases, and 9 bases separated the two germline ends. This CDR3 is CASSVAGADGYTF. CDR3 coding DNA: TGTGCCAGCAGCGTAGCAGGGGCCGATGGCTACACCTTC. The full variable domain, its missing parts supplied by reference TRBV9 and TRBJ1-2, is DSGVTQTPKHLITATGQRVTLRCSPRSGDLSVYWYQQSLDQGLQFLIQYYNGEERAKGNILERFSAQQFPDLHSELNLSSLELGDSALYFCASSVAGADGYTFGSGTRLTVV.

The V call is TRBV21-1, the J call TRBJ2-7; the table's D call, TRBD1, was not checked against the DNA. TRBV21-1 is a recognized pseudogene. CDR3 length: 12 residues. The CDR3: CASSIWTDEQYF. The CDR3 coding sequence is TGTGCCAGCAGCATATGGACAGACGAGCAGTACTTC.

The chain couples TRBV9 to TRBJ2-5; 8 nucleotides agree with TRBD2. V lost 3 bases, J lost 4 bases, and 8 bases stayed unmatched. The CDR3 sequence is 15 residues long. The V gene's germline CDR1 is SGDLS and CDR2 YYNGEE. In DNA form, the CDR3 reads TGTGCCAGCAGCGGGGGACTAGACCCAAGAGAGACCCAGTACTTC. Translating gives CASSGGLDPRETQYF.

This clone came up once. The rearrangement joins TRBV19 to TRBJ2-7; D perhaps matches TRBD1 (5 bases). Germline V lookup: CDR1 LNHDA, CDR2 SQIVND (reference sequence). V was pared by 5 bases and J by 1 base, with 12 bases between. The CDR3 is 14 residues long. CDR3 nucleotides: TGTGCCAGTAGTCTGCAGGGCCCGTCCTACGAGCAGTACTTC. Translating it yields CASSLQGPSYEQYF.

The V and J genes are TRBV2 and TRBJ1-1; D possibly corresponds to TRBD1 (5 bases). V was clipped by 7 bases and J by 0 bases, with 12 bases between them. CDR3 length: 14 residues. Germline V gene lookup returns CDR1 SNHLY and CDR2 FYNNEI. The CDR3 loop is CASMWQGLNTEAFF. CDR3 coding DNA: TGTGCCAGCATGTGGCAGGGCCTGAACACTGAAGCTTTCTTT.